This record concerns one T cell receptor (beta chain) sequence. Using immunoSEQ multiplex PCR, the repertoire was profiled, and TCRdb retains in-frame clones only, with some absent. The profile shows roughly 230,000 clones, approximately 81% of them singletons. The sample is drawn from a study of blood T cell repertoires in COVID-19. The CDR3 totals 18 residues. Germline lookup yields CDR1 MDHEN and CDR2 SYDVKM. V trimming: 6 bases; J trimming: 1 base; junction bases outside the gene matches: 13. The chain employs TRBV28 and TRBJ2-3; 10 bases align to TRBD1. This TCR was sampled from a woman of 80 years or more with acute or convalescent COVID-19. The sequenced sample consisted of peripheral blood. CDR3 nucleotide sequence: TGTGCCAGCAGCCGTGGACAGGGGGAGGTAAGGGGCACAGATACGCAGTATTTT. Translation: CASSRGQGEVRGTDTQYF.